This paragraph covers one T cell receptor (beta chain) sequence. At one end, the junction sequence differs from germline, possibly due to a read error. The data derive from a study of T cell responses to AZD1222 COVID-19 vaccine. Some clones are missing from TCRdb's copy, which holds only in-frame ones; the method was immunoSEQ multiplex PCR. The sample comprises tens of thousands of clones, approximately 83% of which are singletons, and roughly an eighth rests with the top ten. The CDR3 runs to 15 residues. The V gene's germline CDR1 is SGHRS and CDR2 YFSETQ. This rearrangement joins TRBV5-1 to TRBJ2-7, with 10 nucleotides matching TRBD1. Sequenced here: peripheral blood, sampled 28 days after the second AZD1222 dose. The receptor was isolated from an adult who received the AZD1222 COVID-19 vaccine. CDR3 nucleotides: TGCGCCAGCAGCTTTGGACAGGGGGTATCCTCCGAGCAGTACTTC. This translates into CASSFGQGVSSEQYF.